These 8 T cell receptor beta chains share one sample of origin, sequenced in a study of shared clonotypes between healthy human individuals. The method was immunoSEQ multiplex PCR; TCRdb's version includes in-frame clones alone and lacks a portion of them. Here the sample spans some 1,600,000 clones, approximately 98% being singletons. Sequencing input: naive CD4+ T cells sorted from blood. Sample subset: CD45RA+ positively selected. All receptors derive from a man aged 25 to 40 in good health.

This chain uses TRBV4-3 with TRBJ1-5, with a tentative D call TRBD1 (5 bases). Trimming removed 0 bases from V and 7 bases from J, with 13 bases in between. The CDR3 sequence is 15 residues long. Germline V gene sequence: CDR1 LGHNA, CDR2 YSLEER. The CDR3: CASSQEVGDLQPQHF. In DNA, the CDR3 is TGCGCCAGCAGCCAAGAGGTAGGGGATCTCCAGCCCCAGCATTTT.

The sample holds one count of this clone. V gene TRBV6-1 combines with J gene TRBJ2-1, with 8 bases matching TRBD1. In germline, CDR1 is MNHNS, CDR2 SASEGT. V dropped 7 bases and J dropped 5; count of bases not matched to a gene: 4. The CDR3 loop spans 13 amino acids. The CDR3 protein is CASTPRGHNEQFF. CDR3 nucleotides: TGTGCCAGCACTCCCAGGGGGCACAATGAGCAGTTCTTC.

This chain joins TRBV7-3 and TRBJ2-1; TRBD2 matches 11 bases. The CDR3 length is 16 residues. J lost 8 bases, V lost 2 bases, and 8 bases had no gene match. Germline-derived CDR1 and CDR2 are SGHTA and FQGTGA. CDR3 sequence reads: CASSLLGSGRVDEQFF. The CDR3 DNA follows: TGTGCCAGCAGCTTATTGGGTAGCGGGAGGGTTGATGAGCAGTTCTTC.

The chain joins TRBV28 to TRBJ1-2; 8 bases match TRBD1. CDR3 length equals 14 residues. The V segment lost 3 bases and the J segment 4 bases; nucleotides outside the gene matches: 4. Germline V gives CDR1 MDHEN, CDR2 SYDVKM. The CDR3 reads CASSFTGQGYGYTF. The CDR3 DNA sequence: TGTGCCAGCAGTTTTACTGGACAGGGCTATGGCTACACCTTC.

The chain recombines TRBV10-3 with TRBJ1-1, with D possibly matching TRBD1 (6 bases). This CDR3 region has 15 residues. CDR1 is ENHRY, CDR2 SYGVKD, per germline. Deletions cut 2 bases from V and 4 bases from J, with 14 bases between. The CDR3 DNA is TGTGCCATCAGTGAGAGATCAGGGGTGGTCACTGAAGCTTTCTTT. Protein product: CAISERSGVVTEAFF.

This chain uses TRBV1 with TRBJ2-3; no DNA check was done on the table's D call, TRBD1. TRBV1 is given as a pseudogene. This CDR3 contains 12 residues. CDR3 loop: CTSSPHTDTQYF. The CDR3 DNA is TGCACCAGCAGCCCCCACACAGATACGCAGTATTTT.

This clone was recorded only once. This CDR3 reads CASSLAYPVGNAGDTQYF. CDR3 in DNA: TGTGCCAGCAGCTTAGCTTACCCGGTGGGTAACGCGGGGGATACGCAGTATTTT. The genes are TRBV7-9 and TRBJ2-3; the D gene is possibly TRBD2 (6 bases). The length of the CDR3 is 18 residues. Trimming removed 0 bases from V and 6 bases from J, with 22 bases in between. CDR1 is SEHNR and CDR2 is FQNEAQ in the germline V gene (reference sequence).

The chain employs TRBV5-6 and TRBJ1-1, with D hard to call. Trimming cost V 1 base and J 5 bases, with 6 bases left between them. Germline-derived CDR1 and CDR2 are SGHDT and YYEEEE. The CDR3 is 12 residues long. Here the CDR3 DNA reads TGTGCCAGCAGCTTGCTCGGGACTGAAGCTTTCTTT. Translated: CASSLLGTEAFF.